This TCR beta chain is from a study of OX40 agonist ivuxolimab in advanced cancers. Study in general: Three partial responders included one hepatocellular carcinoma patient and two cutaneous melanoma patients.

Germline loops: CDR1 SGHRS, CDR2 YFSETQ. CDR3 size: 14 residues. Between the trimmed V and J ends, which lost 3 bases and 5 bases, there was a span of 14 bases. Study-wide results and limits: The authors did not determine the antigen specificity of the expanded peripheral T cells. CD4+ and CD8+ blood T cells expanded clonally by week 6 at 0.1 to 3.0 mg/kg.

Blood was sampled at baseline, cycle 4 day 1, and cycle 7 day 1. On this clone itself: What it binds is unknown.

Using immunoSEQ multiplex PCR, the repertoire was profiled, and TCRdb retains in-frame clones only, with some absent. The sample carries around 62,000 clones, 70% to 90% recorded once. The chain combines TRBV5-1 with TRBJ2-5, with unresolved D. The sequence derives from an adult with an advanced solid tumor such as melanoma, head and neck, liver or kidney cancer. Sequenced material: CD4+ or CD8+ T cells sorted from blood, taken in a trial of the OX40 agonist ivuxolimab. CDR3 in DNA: TGCGCCAGCAGCTGGAAGTTTGGGGTGGAGACCCAGTACTTC. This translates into CASSWKFGVETQYF. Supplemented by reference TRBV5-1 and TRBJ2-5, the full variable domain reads KAGVTQTPRYLIKTRGQQVTLSCSPISGHRSVSWYQQTPGQGLQFLFEYFSETQRNKGNFPGRFSGRQFSNSRSEMNVSTLELGDSALYLCASSWKFGVETQYFGPGTRLLVL.